Below are 13 T cell receptor beta chains sequenced from a single sample in a study of spatial heterogeneity in lung cancer. TCRdb itself ran the 5' RACE reads through MiXCR, one entry per CDR3 protein. The data contain approximately 29,000 distinct CDR3 sequences, approximately 8.4% of them singletons. Indicated time point: sample taken at primary tumor resection. Material for sequencing was whole RNA from tumor, nontumor lung or frozen PBMC, left unsorted. The sample consisted of PBMCs, taken at surgery. Every receptor here comes from a female donor with early-stage non-small cell lung cancer.

In its sample, this clonotype was seen a few times. The J gene is TRBJ2-1, the V gene TRBV4-2, with 7 bases that match TRBD1. V lost 1 base, J lost 10 bases, and 10 bases stayed unmatched. The V gene's germline CDR1 is LGHNA and CDR2 YNFKEQ. CDR3 length: 15 residues. The CDR3 DNA reads as TGTGCCAGCAGCCAAGGGACTGGGGGACAGAGGGAGCAGTTCTTC. Encoded protein: CASSQGTGGQREQFF.

This clonotype was observed at least ten times. V is TRBV6-6 and J is TRBJ2-1; 9 bases fit TRBD1. J gave up 9 bases and V 2 bases, and 8 bases lay outside the gene matches. The germline V gene encodes CDR1 MNHNY and CDR2 SVGAGI (reference sequence). The CDR3 is made up of 15 amino acids. The CDR3 reads CASSYGDRVTGEQFF. The CDR3 DNA follows: TGTGCCAGCAGTTACGGGGACAGGGTGACGGGTGAGCAGTTCTTC.

This clonotype was counted between two and nine times. The chain joins TRBV9 to TRBJ2-3; D gene ambiguous. This CDR3 spans 14 amino acids. Germline assignment: CDR1 SGDLS and CDR2 YYNGEE. The V end lost 3 bases, the J end lost 3 bases, and 11 bases lay between the germline ends. The chain's CDR3 is CASSAPDGTDTQYF. Written as DNA, the CDR3 is TGTGCCAGCAGCGCTCCCGACGGTACAGATACGCAGTATTTT.

There are many counts of this clonotype. CDR3 loop: CASSLSGVADTQYF. The CDR3 DNA sequence: TGTGCCAGCAGTTTATCCGGGGTGGCAGATACGCAGTATTTT. The V call is TRBV28, the J call TRBJ2-3; a possible D gene is TRBD2 (5 bases). The CDR3 length is 14 residues. With 1 base removed from V and 4 bases from J, the gap between germline ends came to 9 bases. From germline, CDR1 is MDHEN and CDR2 SYDVKM.

The chain uses TRBV28 and TRBJ2-5; TRBD2 matches at 11 bases. J was trimmed by 5 bases and V by 3 bases; bases with no gene match: 5. The CDR3 has 15 amino acids. Germline V gene data show CDR1 as MDHEN and CDR2 as SYDVKM. The CDR3: CASSFLTSGTETQYF. CDR3 sequence (DNA): TGTGCCAGCAGTTTTTTGACTAGCGGGACGGAGACCCAGTACTTC.

This clonotype was counted many times. V usage is TRBV11-2 and J usage is TRBJ2-5, with TRBD1 identical over 7 bases. The CDR3 totals 17 residues. V lost 1 base, J lost 5 bases, and 13 bases stayed unmatched. Germline V gene sequence: CDR1 SGHAT, CDR2 FQNNGV. CDR3 region: CASSLAVRSRGWETQYF. For the CDR3, the DNA is TGTGCCAGCAGCTTAGCCGTGAGATCCAGGGGGTGGGAGACCCAGTACTTC.

This clonotype was observed many times. The chain recombines TRBV9 with TRBJ2-1; D is tentatively TRBD1 or TRBD2 (6 bases each). Germline assignment: CDR1 SGDLS and CDR2 YYNGEE. V lost 4 bases and J 10 bases, leaving 21 bases between the germline ends. The CDR3 runs 15 residues. The CDR3 nucleotides are TGTGCCAGCAGCCCCACGCCCGCTGCGGGACAAGAGCAGTTCTTC. Translation: CASSPTPAAGQEQFF.

This clonotype was recorded many times. The V call is TRBV7-6, the J call TRBJ2-7, with D possibly matching TRBD2 (5 bases). Trimming left V 5 bases short and J 0 bases short, with 14 bases between. CDR3 length: 15 amino acids. The V gene's germline CDR1 is SGHVS and CDR2 FNYEAQ. CDR3 protein: CASSTRLSPSYEQYF. CDR3 sequence (DNA): TGTGCCAGCAGCACCAGACTAAGCCCCTCCTACGAGCAGTACTTC.

This clonotype was detected ten times or more. The V and J genes are TRBV18 and TRBJ2-1; maybe TRBD1 (5 bases). CDR1 is KGHSH, CDR2 LQKENI, per germline. V lost 1 base and J lost 6, with 10 bases in between. The CDR3 loop spans 14 amino acids. The CDR3: CASSPLQGGNEQFF. DNA for the CDR3: TGTGCCAGCTCACCACTCCAGGGTGGCAATGAGCAGTTCTTC.

This clonotype came up many times. CDR3 in amino acids: CASSLRQLNEQFF. The CDR3 coding sequence is TGTGCCAGCAGCTTGAGACAGCTAAATGAGCAGTTCTTC. This chain links TRBV5-6 with TRBJ2-1; weak D call: TRBD1 (5 bases). CDR3 length: 13 amino acids. The germline gives CDR1 SGHDT, CDR2 YYEEEE. V dropped 1 base and J dropped 7 bases, with 9 bases sitting between them.

This clonotype came up a few times. The chain has TRBV5-1 and TRBJ2-5, with D perhaps being TRBD1 or TRBD2 (5 bases each). The V gene lost 0 bases and the J gene lost 5 bases, with 14 bases spanning the gap. The germline V gene has CDR1 SGHRS and CDR2 YFSETQ. The CDR3 covers 15 residues. The CDR3 region is CASSLAGARGETQYF. Written as DNA, the CDR3 is TGCGCCAGCAGCTTGGCCGGGGCCAGAGGGGAGACCCAGTACTTC.

There are many counts of this clonotype. This chain connects TRBV20-1 to TRBJ2-4; TRBD2 matches 12 bases. The CDR3 consists of 17 residues. V lost 0 bases, J lost 4 bases, and 7 bases stayed unmatched. The germline CDR1 and CDR2 sequences are DFQATT and SNEGSKA (reference sequence). CDR3 sequence (DNA): TGCAGTGCTAGAGATAGGACTAGCGGGACGGTTAAAAACATTCAGTACTTC. It specifies CSARDRTSGTVKNIQYF.

This clonotype has ten or more counts. The V and J genes are TRBV4-2 and TRBJ1-5; D is perhaps TRBD1 (5 bases). The CDR3 has 14 amino acids. Trimming removed 2 bases from V and 10 bases from J, with 15 bases in between. The germline V gene has CDR1 LGHNA and CDR2 YNFKEQ. DNA for the CDR3: TGTGCCAGCAGCCAACAGACCGGGACCGATCCCCAGCATTTT. This codes for CASSQQTGTDPQHF.